The rows below give T cell receptor beta chains drawn from one sample of a study of glioma-infiltrating T cells. TCRdb redid the calling of the multiplex PCR reads with MiXCR, one entry per CDR3 protein. The profile covers fewer than 90,000 distinct CDR3 sequences, with approximately 22% appearing a single time and 6.7% taken by the ten largest. Sequenced: glioma tissue, nonneoplastic brain tissue, or PBMCs (not recorded which). These receptors were collected from a human donor with low-grade glioma or glioblastoma, undergoing nonglioma brain surgery, or in good health (not recorded which). The CDR3 runs from the conserved cysteine through the conserved F or W. The order of the fields is clone size, J gene, V gene, D gene, CDR3 DNA, CDR3 protein. The D gene is left open where the match is weak. Size is stated for part of the rows, as once, few or many counts, or as a class when the clone is expanded.

clone_size: many
j_call: TRBJ1-5
v_call: TRBV19
d_call: TRBD1
cdr3_nt: TGTGCCAGTAGTCGTTTGACAGGGGAAAATCAGCCCCAGCATTTT
cdr3_aa: CASSRLTGENQPQHF

clone_size: NA
j_call: TRBJ2-7
v_call: TRBV20-1
d_call: NA
cdr3_nt: TGCAGTGCTGCGCCGGAGGGGGGGGGGCAGTACTTC
cdr3_aa: CSAAPEGGGQYF

clone_size: NA
j_call: TRBJ1-3
v_call: TRBV28
d_call: NA
cdr3_nt: TGTGCCAGCACCTATTCTGGAAACACCATATATTTT
cdr3_aa: CASTYSGNTIYF

clone_size: many
j_call: TRBJ2-4
v_call: TRBV12-3/TRBV12-4
d_call: TRBD2
cdr3_nt: TGTGCCAGCAGTTTGAGCGGGAAGGGGATAGCCAAAAACATTCAGTACTTC
cdr3_aa: CASSLSGKGIAKNIQYF

clone_size: few
j_call: TRBJ2-5
v_call: TRBV29-1
d_call: TRBD2
cdr3_nt: TGCAGCGTTGCAGGGGCGGGAGGGTTCCAAGAGACCCAGTACTTC
cdr3_aa: CSVAGAGGFQETQYF

clone_size: NA
j_call: TRBJ2-7
v_call: TRBV3-1
d_call: NA
cdr3_nt: TGTGCCAGCAGCCAAGACCCCATACCCAGCTACGAGCAGTACTTC
cdr3_aa: CASSQDPIPSYEQYF

clone_size: many
j_call: TRBJ1-1
v_call: TRBV2
d_call: NA
cdr3_nt: TGTGCCAGCAGTGGGGGGATAAGGACTGAAGCTTTCTTT
cdr3_aa: CASSGGIRTEAFF

clone_size: few
j_call: TRBJ2-2
v_call: TRBV11-2
d_call: NA
cdr3_nt: TGTGCCAGCAGCTTACTAAACACCGGGGAGCTGTTTTTT
cdr3_aa: CASSLLNTGELFF

clone_size: many
j_call: TRBJ1-5
v_call: TRBV11-2
d_call: NA
cdr3_nt: TGTGCCAGCAGCTTAACGGGATCTAGCAATCAGCCCCAGCATTTT
cdr3_aa: CASSLTGSSNQPQHF

clone_size: many
j_call: TRBJ1-5
v_call: TRBV7-8
d_call: NA
cdr3_nt: TGTGCCAGCAGCCCCTCCGCCAGGGCCCTTAGCAATCAGCCCCAGCATTTT
cdr3_aa: CASSPSARALSNQPQHF

clone_size: many
j_call: TRBJ1-2
v_call: TRBV7-8
d_call: NA
cdr3_nt: TGTGCCAGCAGCTCAACAGGGCTCAATGGCTACACCTTC
cdr3_aa: CASSSTGLNGYTF

clone_size: NA
j_call: TRBJ2-7
v_call: TRBV24-1
d_call: TRBD2
cdr3_nt: TGTGCCACCAGTGATTTGTCAGGAACCGGGACTAGCGGGAGAGGGGGACGGGTAGAGCAGTACTTC
cdr3_aa: CATSDLSGTGTSGRGGRVEQYF

clone_size: many
j_call: TRBJ2-7
v_call: TRBV19
d_call: TRBD1
cdr3_nt: TGTGCCAGTAGTGCGACCGGGACAGGGAGGTACGAGCAGTACTTC
cdr3_aa: CASSATGTGRYEQYF

clone_size: many
j_call: TRBJ2-1
v_call: TRBV18
d_call: TRBD2
cdr3_nt: TGTGCCAGCTCATGGACTAGCGGTCGGGATGAGCAGTTCTTC
cdr3_aa: CASSWTSGRDEQFF

clone_size: NA
j_call: TRBJ2-5
v_call: TRBV3-1
d_call: NA
cdr3_nt: TGTGCCAGCAGCCAACGCGGGAATCGGCAAGAGACCCAGTACTTC
cdr3_aa: CASSQRGNRQETQYF

clone_size: few
j_call: TRBJ2-3
v_call: TRBV4-1
d_call: TRBD2
cdr3_nt: TGCGCCAGCATCCCTGAATCTAGCGGGAGAACAGATACGCAGTATTTT
cdr3_aa: CASIPESSGRTDTQYF

clone_size: many
j_call: TRBJ2-5
v_call: TRBV7-2
d_call: NA
cdr3_nt: TGTGCCAGCAGCTTAGTGGGGGGGCCGCAAGAGACCCAGTACTTC
cdr3_aa: CASSLVGGPQETQYF

clone_size: NA
j_call: TRBJ1-3
v_call: TRBV14
d_call: NA
cdr3_nt: TGTGCCAGCAGCCAAGGAATTCTCTCTGGAAACACCATATATTTT
cdr3_aa: CASSQGILSGNTIYF

clone_size: few
j_call: TRBJ1-4
v_call: TRBV7-8
d_call: TRBD1
cdr3_nt: TGTGCCAGCAGCCCTAGCCCCTGGGACAGGGGCGGAAAACTGTTTTTT
cdr3_aa: CASSPSPWDRGGKLFF

clone_size: many
j_call: TRBJ2-7
v_call: TRBV6-1
d_call: NA
cdr3_nt: TGTGCCAGCAGCCGCGACAGTTTAAGCTCCTACGAGCAGTACTTC
cdr3_aa: CASSRDSLSSYEQYF

clone_size: many
j_call: TRBJ1-1
v_call: TRBV7-9
d_call: NA
cdr3_nt: TGTGCCAGCAGCTTAGGTACGGCTCTTGGGCAAGCTTTCTTT
cdr3_aa: CASSLGTALGQAFF

clone_size: many
j_call: TRBJ2-7
v_call: TRBV2
d_call: NA
cdr3_nt: TGTGCCAGCAGTCAGGCCCGCCACGAGCAGTACTTC
cdr3_aa: CASSQARHEQYF

clone_size: many
j_call: TRBJ1-3
v_call: TRBV6-1
d_call: NA
cdr3_nt: TGTGCCAGCAAGGATTCGACTCCTGGAAACACCATATATTTT
cdr3_aa: CASKDSTPGNTIYF

clone_size: many
j_call: TRBJ2-5
v_call: TRBV20-1
d_call: NA
cdr3_nt: TGCAGTGCTAGAGACGCTGTAGAGACCCAGTACTTC
cdr3_aa: CSARDAVETQYF

clone_size: many
j_call: TRBJ2-7
v_call: TRBV7-6
d_call: NA
cdr3_nt: TGTGCCAGCAGCTTAGGGACGAGGGGGAAGGACGAGCAGTACTTC
cdr3_aa: CASSLGTRGKDEQYF

clone_size: many
j_call: TRBJ2-3
v_call: TRBV6-4
d_call: NA
cdr3_nt: TGTGCCAGCAGTGACGCACTTGAGTGGTGCACAGATACGCAGTATTTT
cdr3_aa: CASSDALEWCTDTQYF

clone_size: many
j_call: TRBJ2-3
v_call: TRBV25-1
d_call: TRBD2
cdr3_nt: TGTGCCAGCAGCCAACGACGTGGACTAGCGGGAGGAACAGATACGCAGTATTTT
cdr3_aa: CASSQRRGLAGGTDTQYF

clone_size: many
j_call: TRBJ2-5
v_call: TRBV19
d_call: TRBD2
cdr3_nt: TGTGCCAGTAGCTCCGGGACTAGCGGGAGAGGGAAGACCCAGTACTTC
cdr3_aa: CASSSGTSGRGKTQYF

clone_size: many
j_call: TRBJ2-1
v_call: TRBV20-1
d_call: NA
cdr3_nt: TGCAGTGCCAAGCTGGGGGGGGGGCCCTACAATGAGCAGTTCTTC
cdr3_aa: CSAKLGGGPYNEQFF

clone_size: many
j_call: TRBJ1-1
v_call: TRBV7-9
d_call: NA
cdr3_nt: TGTGCCAGCAGCTTAGTTGTGAGTGGCACTGAAGCTTTCTTT
cdr3_aa: CASSLVVSGTEAFF

clone_size: many
j_call: TRBJ2-7
v_call: TRBV12-3/TRBV12-4
d_call: NA
cdr3_nt: TGTGCCAGCAGTCTAACAACGGGCGTCCTCTACGAGCAGTACTTC
cdr3_aa: CASSLTTGVLYEQYF

clone_size: many
j_call: TRBJ1-1
v_call: TRBV5-1
d_call: NA
cdr3_nt: TGCGCCAGCAGCCCGGGGAGGGGGTTTGAATTTAATGAAGCTTTCTTT
cdr3_aa: CASSPGRGFEFNEAFF

clone_size: many
j_call: TRBJ2-7
v_call: TRBV6-2/TRBV6-3
d_call: NA
cdr3_nt: TGTGCCAGCAGTAAACCTCGTGGCGAGCAGTACTTC
cdr3_aa: CASSKPRGEQYF

clone_size: NA
j_call: TRBJ1-1
v_call: TRBV2
d_call: TRBD1
cdr3_nt: TGTGCCAGCAGTCCTTCAACAGGGGCCCTTACTGAAGCTTTCTTT
cdr3_aa: CASSPSTGALTEAFF

clone_size: NA
j_call: TRBJ2-5
v_call: TRBV6-1
d_call: NA
cdr3_nt: TGTGCCAGCAGCCCCCGGACCAGGGTGGAGGAGACCCAGTACTTC
cdr3_aa: CASSPRTRVEETQYF

clone_size: many
j_call: TRBJ1-6
v_call: TRBV19
d_call: NA
cdr3_nt: TGTGCCAGTAGTAGAGACCGGGCTGATTCACCCCTCCACTTT
cdr3_aa: CASSRDRADSPLHF

clone_size: many
j_call: TRBJ2-7
v_call: TRBV6-1
d_call: NA
cdr3_nt: TGTGCCACACTGGACTTCCTCGGGGGCGAGCAGTACTTC
cdr3_aa: CATLDFLGGEQYF

clone_size: NA
j_call: TRBJ2-3
v_call: TRBV3-1
d_call: TRBD2
cdr3_nt: TGTGCCAGCAGCCCAGCGGGAGTTGCAGATACGCAGTATTTT
cdr3_aa: CASSPAGVADTQYF

clone_size: many
j_call: TRBJ2-1
v_call: TRBV27
d_call: NA
cdr3_nt: TGTGCCAGCAGCCGAAGAGTCTACAATGAGCAGTTCTTC
cdr3_aa: CASSRRVYNEQFF

clone_size: many
j_call: TRBJ2-7
v_call: TRBV7-2
d_call: NA
cdr3_nt: TGTGCCAGCAGAGGGGGGACAAATACCTACGAGCAGTACTTC
cdr3_aa: CASRGGTNTYEQYF

clone_size: few
j_call: TRBJ2-7
v_call: TRBV5-1
d_call: NA
cdr3_nt: TGCGCCAGCCGCCGGGACCAGCGTGACTACGAGCAGTACTTC
cdr3_aa: CASRRDQRDYEQYF

clone_size: medium-sized
j_call: TRBJ1-2
v_call: TRBV15
d_call: NA
cdr3_nt: TGTGCCACCAGCAGAGACATGGTTTTCGATGGCTACACCTTC
cdr3_aa: CATSRDMVFDGYTF

clone_size: few
j_call: TRBJ2-7
v_call: TRBV4-1
d_call: NA
cdr3_nt: TGCGCCAGCAGCCAAAGTTTGAGCTACGAGCAGTACTTC
cdr3_aa: CASSQSLSYEQYF

clone_size: many
j_call: TRBJ2-1
v_call: TRBV29-1
d_call: TRBD1
cdr3_nt: TGCAGCGTGCGGACAGGGGGATACAATGAGCAGTTCTTC
cdr3_aa: CSVRTGGYNEQFF

clone_size: NA
j_call: TRBJ2-1
v_call: TRBV29-1
d_call: TRBD1
cdr3_nt: TGCAGCGTTAACCCCGGGACAGCATCTTACAATGAGCAGTTCTTC
cdr3_aa: CSVNPGTASYNEQFF

clone_size: NA
j_call: TRBJ2-5
v_call: TRBV11-2
d_call: NA
cdr3_nt: TGTGCCAGCAATTTGGGGCGTGTCCAAGAGACCCAGTACTTC
cdr3_aa: CASNLGRVQETQYF

clone_size: NA
j_call: TRBJ1-2
v_call: TRBV4-1
d_call: NA
cdr3_nt: TGCGCCAGCAGCCAAGTGGGTACGGGGGCCCTAATTGGTGGCTACACCTTC
cdr3_aa: CASSQVGTGALIGGYTF

clone_size: NA
j_call: TRBJ1-1
v_call: TRBV12-3/TRBV12-4
d_call: NA
cdr3_nt: TGTGCCAGCAGTTTCCAGCCCGCACGGGCTTTCTTT
cdr3_aa: CASSFQPARAFF

clone_size: many
j_call: TRBJ1-2
v_call: TRBV6-1
d_call: NA
cdr3_nt: TGTGCCAGTCGCAGGGGATCTAACTATGGCTACACCTTC
cdr3_aa: CASRRGSNYGYTF

clone_size: many
j_call: TRBJ1-1
v_call: TRBV20-1
d_call: NA
cdr3_nt: TGCAGTGCCGGGGACGGCTTGAACACTGAAGCTTTCTTT
cdr3_aa: CSAGDGLNTEAFF

clone_size: many
j_call: TRBJ2-3
v_call: TRBV24-1
d_call: NA
cdr3_nt: TGTGCCACCAGTGACCGTGGCGGGTCCGGCACAGATACGCAGTATTTT
cdr3_aa: CATSDRGGSGTDTQYF

clone_size: many
j_call: TRBJ1-1
v_call: TRBV20-1
d_call: TRBD1
cdr3_nt: TGCAGTGCCCCGGGACAGTGGGACACTGAAGCTTTCTTT
cdr3_aa: CSAPGQWDTEAFF

clone_size: many
j_call: TRBJ1-1
v_call: TRBV12-3/TRBV12-4
d_call: NA
cdr3_nt: TGTGCCAGCAGTTTGACGGACACTGAAGCTTTCTTT
cdr3_aa: CASSLTDTEAFF

clone_size: few
j_call: TRBJ2-7
v_call: TRBV5-5
d_call: NA
cdr3_nt: TGTGCCAGCAGCCAAACCGGGACGGACACCTACGAGCAGTACTTC
cdr3_aa: CASSQTGTDTYEQYF

clone_size: many
j_call: TRBJ2-7
v_call: TRBV20-1
d_call: NA
cdr3_nt: TGCAGTGCAAAGAGGCTGGGGACCTACGAGCAGTACTTC
cdr3_aa: CSAKRLGTYEQYF

clone_size: NA
j_call: TRBJ2-1
v_call: TRBV20-1
d_call: NA
cdr3_nt: TGCAGTACTATAACCGGGACGCCTTACCAAGAGCAGTTCTTC
cdr3_aa: CSTITGTPYQEQFF

clone_size: many
j_call: TRBJ1-1
v_call: TRBV20-1
d_call: NA
cdr3_nt: TGCAGCACCACAGGGCTTGGGACTGAAGCTTTCTTT
cdr3_aa: CSTTGLGTEAFF

clone_size: NA
j_call: TRBJ2-3
v_call: TRBV27
d_call: TRBD1
cdr3_nt: TGTGCCAGCCGACGGCAGGGGGCGGACCAGCCCCAGTATTTT
cdr3_aa: CASRRQGADQPQYF